What follows are 15 T cell receptor beta chains derived from one specimen sequenced in a study of regulatory T cells in long-lasting Graves disease. The sample's time point: newly diagnosed GD, antithyroid drugs for less than 3 months. PBMC RNA was the source of the TCR library. Sequencing libraries for TCR beta were prepared with iRepertoire HTBI primers and Arm-PCR of CDR3 regions. MiXCR was run by TCRdb on the multiplex PCR reads, yielding one entry per CDR3 protein. Found here are hundreds of thousands of distinct CDR3 sequences, 9.5% to 15% of them singletons; the top ten hold 8% to 10%. These data also formed part of another study, on T cells in Graves' hyperthyroidism and ophthalmopathy.

This sample comprised peripheral blood mononuclear cells (PBMCs), obtained at new diagnosis, from a patient treated with antithyroid drugs. These receptors came from a young woman with Graves disease.

This clonotype came up many times. The chain couples TRBV20-1 to TRBJ2-1, with 8 bases matching TRBD2. This CDR3 is 15 amino acids long. J lost 6 bases, V lost 1 base, and 8 bases had no gene match. Germline V gene data show CDR1 as DFQATT and CDR2 as SNEGSKA (reference sequence). The chain's CDR3 is CSARVPAGAPNEQFF. CDR3 sequence (DNA): TGCAGTGCTAGAGTTCCAGCGGGAGCCCCCAATGAGCAGTTCTTC.

The chain employs TRBV19 and TRBJ2-5; TRBD2 matches 14 bases. The CDR3 runs 16 residues. The V segment lost 2 bases and the J segment 4 bases; nucleotides outside the gene matches: 3. Germline CDR1 and CDR2: LNHDA and SQIVND (reference sequence). CDR3 protein: CASSISTSGRGETQYF. The CDR3 DNA follows: TGTGCCAGTAGTATATCGACTAGCGGGAGGGGAGAGACCCAGTACTTC.

This clonotype occurred many times. This rearrangement joins TRBV5-1 to TRBJ1-1; TRBD1 is a possible D gene (5 bases). Per germline, CDR1 SGHRS and CDR2 YFSETQ. The germline V and J ends were trimmed by 0 bases and 4 bases, with 13 bases remaining between them. The CDR3 length is 15 residues. CDR3 residues: CASSLVRGGGTEAFF. The CDR3 DNA reads as TGCGCCAGCAGCTTGGTTCGGGGCGGAGGCACTGAAGCTTTCTTT.

In this sample, this clonotype turned up many times. The chain links TRBV4-1 to TRBJ1-2; 7 nucleotides match TRBD1. Germline V gene sequence: CDR1 MGHRA, CDR2 YSYEKL. The CDR3 spans 16 residues. V dropped 0 bases and J dropped 5; count of bases not matched to a gene: 9. The CDR3 DNA follows: TGCGCCAGCAGCCAAGATCGGTGGGACAGAATTTATGGCTACACCTTC. Its translation is CASSQDRWDRIYGYTF.

The table lists this clonotype with many counts. The chain carries TRBV6-1 and TRBJ2-1; D remains ambiguous. This CDR3 spans 12 amino acids. Germline lookup yields CDR1 MNHNS and CDR2 SASEGT. Trimming stripped 7 bases from V and 9 bases from J, with 13 bases between. The CDR3 is CASTNGWSEQFF. The DNA for the CDR3 is TGTGCCAGCACCAATGGGTGGAGTGAGCAGTTCTTC.

This clonotype has more than one count but fewer than ten. The chain combines TRBV7-9 with TRBJ1-5; no definite D call. Deletions cut 5 bases from V and 6 bases from J, with 11 bases between. The CDR3 length is 13 residues. The germline V gene has CDR1 SEHNR and CDR2 FQNEAQ (reference sequence). The CDR3 region is CASSQTGLQPQHF. CDR3 DNA: TGTGCCAGCAGCCAAACCGGGCTTCAGCCCCAGCATTTT.

This clonotype was seen at least ten times. The rearrangement links TRBV20-1 to TRBJ2-7; D may be TRBD1 (6 bases). Trimming shortened V by 1 base and J by 2 bases, and 12 bases separated the two germline ends. Germline V CDR1 and CDR2: DFQATT, SNEGSKA (reference sequence). The CDR3 is 14 residues long. Here the CDR3 DNA reads TGCAGTGCTAGAGTGGGCAGGGGACCCTACGAGCAGTACTTC. Residues: CSARVGRGPYEQYF.

This clonotype was detected only a few times. The chain has TRBV6-2 or TRBV6-3 and TRBJ2-1; 11 bases agree with TRBD2. The CDR3 runs to 16 residues. With V trimmed by 6 bases and J by 9 bases, 13 bases remained unmatched. In germline, CDR1 is MNHEY, CDR2 SVGEGT. In DNA, the CDR3 is TGTGCCAGCAGCCCTCCCCCGACTAGCGGGAAAGGTGAGCAGTTCTTC. Its protein product is CASSPPPTSGKGEQFF.

This clonotype has at least ten counts. V gene TRBV2 combines with J gene TRBJ1-4; no firm D call. Germline CDR1 and CDR2: SNHLY and FYNNEI. The length of the CDR3 is 15 residues. The ends were cut back, 0 bases at V and 5 bases at J, with 10 bases in the middle. CDR3: CASSEAEVLNEKLFF. For the CDR3, the DNA is TGTGCCAGCAGTGAAGCGGAGGTCTTGAATGAAAAACTGTTTTTT.

There are many counts of this clonotype. The V call is TRBV9, the J call TRBJ2-1, with D maybe TRBD2 (6 bases). Trimming cost V 0 bases and J 0 bases, with 10 bases left between them. The CDR3 loop spans 16 amino acids. Germline V gene sequence: CDR1 SGDLS, CDR2 YYNGEE. The CDR3 sequence: CASSVVAVSSYNEQFF. The CDR3 coding sequence is TGTGCCAGCAGCGTAGTAGCGGTTAGCTCCTACAATGAGCAGTTCTTC. The full variable domain, in which reference TRBV9 and TRBJ2-1 provide the parts outside the CDR3, is DSGVTQTPKHLITATGQRVTLRCSPRSGDLSVYWYQQSLDQGLQFLIQYYNGEERAKGNILERFSAQQFPDLHSELNLSSLELGDSALYFCASSVVAVSSYNEQFFGPGTRLTVL.

In its sample, this clonotype was seen many times. The rearrangement uses TRBV14 and TRBJ2-7; D remains unclear. Germline CDR1 SGHDN, CDR2 FVKESK. There are 13 residues in the CDR3. In DNA form, the CDR3 reads TGTGCCAGCAGCCAAGACAAAGTTCCGCGATCCCGGGTT. This codes for CASSQDKVPRSRV.

In this sample, this clonotype turned up a few times. V gene TRBV3-1 combines with J gene TRBJ2-7; unclear D gene. This CDR3 has 12 residues. With 2 bases removed from V and 4 bases from J, the gap between germline ends came to 6 bases. Germline values: CDR1 LGHDT, CDR2 YNNKEL (reference sequence). CDR3 amino acids: CASSQKRYEQYF. The CDR3 DNA follows: TGTGCCAGCAGCCAAAAGAGGTACGAGCAGTACTTC.

The CDR3 spells CASSEGQTYSPLHF. CDR3 in DNA: TGTGCCAGCAGTGAGGGACAGACTTATTCACCCCTCCACTTT. The chain combines TRBV6-1 with TRBJ1-6; TRBD1 matches 7 bases. The CDR3 is 14 amino acids. Germline V lookup: CDR1 MNHNS, CDR2 SASEGT. V was pared by 3 bases and J by 8 bases, with 4 bases of the junction left unmatched.

In its sample, this clonotype was seen many times. The rearrangement uses TRBV7-9 and TRBJ2-1; TRBD2 might be the D (6 bases). Trimming cost V 1 base and J 4 bases, with 14 bases left between them. Germline V gives CDR1 SEHNR, CDR2 FQNEAQ (reference sequence). This CDR3 comprises 16 residues. CDR3 bases: TGTGCCAGCAGCTTAGGGAGGGGAACCAGTTACAATGAGCAGTTCTTC. Translation: CASSLGRGTSYNEQFF.

The sample holds many counts of this clonotype. V is TRBV30 and J is TRBJ2-7, with 8 positions matching TRBD1. Trimming cost V 4 bases and J 3 bases; bases outside gene matches: 17. The CDR3 consists of 17 residues. CDR1 is GTSNPN and CDR2 is SVGIG in the germline V gene (reference sequence). The CDR3 loop is CAWNRDRQVKRFYEQYF. In nucleotides, the CDR3 is TGTGCCTGGAACCGGGACAGGCAGGTAAAGCGGTTCTACGAGCAGTACTTC. Full variable domain (rest looked up from reference TRBV30 and TRBJ2-7): SQTIHQWPATLVQPVGSPLSLECTVEGTSNPNLYWYRQAAGRGLQLLFYSVGIGQISSEVPQNLSASRPQDRQFILSSKKLLLSDSGFYLCAWNRDRQVKRFYEQYFGPGTRLTVT.